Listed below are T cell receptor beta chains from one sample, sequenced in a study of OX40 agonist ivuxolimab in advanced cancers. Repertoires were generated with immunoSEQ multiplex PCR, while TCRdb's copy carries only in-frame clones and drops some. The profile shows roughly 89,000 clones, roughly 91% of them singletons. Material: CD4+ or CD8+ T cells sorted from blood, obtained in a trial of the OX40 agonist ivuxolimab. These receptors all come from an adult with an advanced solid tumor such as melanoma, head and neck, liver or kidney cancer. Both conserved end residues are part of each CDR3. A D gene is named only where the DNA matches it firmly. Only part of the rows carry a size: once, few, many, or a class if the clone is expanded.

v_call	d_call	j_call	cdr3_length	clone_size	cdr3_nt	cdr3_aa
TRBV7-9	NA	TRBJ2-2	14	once	TGTGCCAGCAACCTACTAGCTATGTCCGGGGAGCTGTTTTTT	CASNLLAMSGELFF
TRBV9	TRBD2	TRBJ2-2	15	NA	TGTGCCAGCAGCGGACTAGCGGTTGGCACCGGGGAGCTGTTTTTT	CASSGLAVGTGELFF
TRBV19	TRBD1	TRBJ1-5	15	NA	TGTGCCAGTAGTATAGCCAGGGGGAGAACTCAGCCCCAGCATTTT	CASSIARGRTQPQHF
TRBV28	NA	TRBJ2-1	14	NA	TGTGCCAGCAGTTTACAGGGTACCTACAATGAGCAGTTCTTC	CASSLQGTYNEQFF
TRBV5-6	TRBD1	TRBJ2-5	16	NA	TGTGCCAGCAAACCGACCGGGACAGGGGACCAAGAGACCCAGTACTTC	CASKPTGTGDQETQYF
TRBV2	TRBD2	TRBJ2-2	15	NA	TGTGCCAGCAGGGGACTAGCGGGAGGAACCGGGGAGCTGTTTTTT	CASRGLAGGTGELFF
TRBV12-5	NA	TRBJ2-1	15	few	TGTGCTAGTGGTTCTCAGGGGACCAGCTACAATGAGCAGTTCTTC	CASGSQGTSYNEQFF
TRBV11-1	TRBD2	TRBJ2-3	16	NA	TGTGCCAGCAGCCCCCCCGGGACTAGCGGCACAGATACGCAGTATTTT	CASSPPGTSGTDTQYF
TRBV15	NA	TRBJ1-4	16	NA	TGTGCCACCAGCAGCCTTGGGACCGCGCCAGGTGAAAAACTGTTTTTT	CATSSLGTAPGEKLFF
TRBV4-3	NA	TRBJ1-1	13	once	TGCGCCAGCAGCCAAGGTGCAAACACTGAAGCTTTCTTT	CASSQGANTEAFF
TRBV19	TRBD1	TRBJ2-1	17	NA	TGTGCCAGTAGTATGGTCGGACAGGTGCGCTCCTACAATGAGCAGTTCTTC	CASSMVGQVRSYNEQFF
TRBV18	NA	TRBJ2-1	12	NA	TGTGCCAGCTCACTTGATGGACTGTCGCAGTTCTTC	CASSLDGLSQFF
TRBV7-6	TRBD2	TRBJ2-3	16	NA	TGTGCCAGCAGCTCGACCGGGACTAGCGGGAGTGATACGCAGTATTTT	CASSSTGTSGSDTQYF
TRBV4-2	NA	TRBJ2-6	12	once	TGTGCCAGCAGCCCTGGGGCCAACGTCCTGACTTTC	CASSPGANVLTF
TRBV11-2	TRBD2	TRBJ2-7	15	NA	TGTGCCAGCAGACTAGGGACTAGCGGGAGGTACGAGCAGTACTTC	CASRLGTSGRYEQYF
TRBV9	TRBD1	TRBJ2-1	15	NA	TGTGCCAGCAGCTTCGCCGGGACAGAGAACAATGAGCAGTTCTTC	CASSFAGTENNEQFF
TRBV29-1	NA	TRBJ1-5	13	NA	TGCAGCGCTTGGACAGATCCCGATCAGCCCCAGCATTTT	CSAWTDPDQPQHF
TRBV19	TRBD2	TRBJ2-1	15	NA	TGTGCCAGTAGTATAGGATGGACTAGCCCTCATGAGCAGTTCTTC	CASSIGWTSPHEQFF
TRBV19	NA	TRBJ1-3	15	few	TGTGCCAGTAGCCATTCGACGGGCTCTGGAAACACCATATATTTT	CASSHSTGSGNTIYF
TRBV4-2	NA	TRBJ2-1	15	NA	TGTGCCAGCAGCCAAGTCCGGGGGAGAGGAGATGAGCAGTTCTTC	CASSQVRGRGDEQFF
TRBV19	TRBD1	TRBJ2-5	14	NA	TGTGCCAGTAGTTTTACAGGGGGCAGGGAGACCCAGTACTTC	CASSFTGGRETQYF
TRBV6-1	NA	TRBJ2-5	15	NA	TGTGCCAGCAGTGAAGCAGGGAACCACGGGGAGACCCAGTACTTC	CASSEAGNHGETQYF
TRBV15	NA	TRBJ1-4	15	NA	TGTGCCACCAGCAGAGATCTTGGGGGGACTGAAAAACTGTTTTTT	CATSRDLGGTEKLFF